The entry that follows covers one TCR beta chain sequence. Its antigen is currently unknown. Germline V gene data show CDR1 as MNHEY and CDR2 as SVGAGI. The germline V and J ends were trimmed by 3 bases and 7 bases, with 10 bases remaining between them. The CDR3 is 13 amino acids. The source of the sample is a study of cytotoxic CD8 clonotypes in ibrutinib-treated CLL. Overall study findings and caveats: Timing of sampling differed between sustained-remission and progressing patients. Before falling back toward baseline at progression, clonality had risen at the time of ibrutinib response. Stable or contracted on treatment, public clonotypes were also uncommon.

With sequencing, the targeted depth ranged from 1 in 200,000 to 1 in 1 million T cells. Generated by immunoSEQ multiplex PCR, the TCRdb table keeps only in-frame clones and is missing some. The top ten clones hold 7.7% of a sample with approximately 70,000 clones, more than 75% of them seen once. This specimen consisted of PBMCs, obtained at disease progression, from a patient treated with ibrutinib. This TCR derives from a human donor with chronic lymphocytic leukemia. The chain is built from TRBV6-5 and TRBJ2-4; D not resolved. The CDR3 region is CASSYRVGNIQYF. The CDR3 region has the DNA TGTGCCAGCAGTTATAGGGTGGGGAACATTCAGTACTTC.